These 17 T cell receptor beta chains originate from one sample sequenced in a study of T-cell reconstitution after alpha-beta-depleted transplantation in children. Unique molecular identifiers were incorporated during preparation of the TCRbeta library. TCRdb fed the PCR reads into MiXCR, producing one record per CDR3 protein. The sample has about 460,000 distinct CDR3 sequences, approximately 10% seen once. This sample comprised PBMCs, mostly from graft donor cells, obtained 180 days after TCRalphabeta/CD19-depleted stem cell transplant. The receptors were sampled from a female patient younger than 10 who had a stem cell transplant for aplastic anemia, so the T cells may come from the graft donor.

As to this clonotype: A read error may account for a junction end that differs from germline. V is TRBV6-4 and J is TRBJ2-1; 9 nucleotides line up with TRBD2. Germline CDR1 and CDR2: MRHNA and SNTAGT. The CDR3 runs 16 residues. CDR3 protein: CATSGLSGRPYNEQFF. The CDR3 DNA reads as TGTGCCACCAGTGGGTTGAGCGGGAGGCCCTACAATGAGCAGTTCTTC.

This clonotype was seen at least ten times. The chain couples TRBV29-1 to TRBJ1-1; tentatively, D is TRBD1 (5 bases). Trimming shortened V by 7 bases and J by 4 bases, and 10 bases separated the two germline ends. Germline V gene sequence: CDR1 SQVTM, CDR2 ANQGSEA. This CDR3 is built from 11 residues. The CDR3 DNA reads TGCAGCGATACAGGTTTCACTGAAGCTTTCTTT. Its translation is CSDTGFTEAFF.

This chain connects TRBV6-1 to TRBJ2-7; 8 bases line up with TRBD1. Germline values: CDR1 MNHNS, CDR2 SASEGT. The CDR3 spans 14 residues. With 8 bases clipped from V and 2 bases from J, the junction kept 8 bases outside the gene matches. The CDR3 DNA follows: TGTGCCAGCGCACCAGGGGACAGGACCTACGAGCAGTACTTC. This translates into CASAPGDRTYEQYF.

In this sample, this clonotype turned up a few times. The CDR3 DNA is TGTGCCAGCAGTTTAGATGGGACTAGTAGAACCGGGGAGCTGTTTTTT. Translation gives CASSLDGTSRTGELFF. The V and J genes are TRBV12-3 or TRBV12-4 and TRBJ2-2, with 8 bases fitting TRBD2. CDR3 length: 16 residues. Losses at the gene ends were 1 base for V and 5 bases for J; bases not matched to a gene: 6.

This clonotype was seen at least ten times. This chain joins TRBV29-1 and TRBJ2-7, with D maybe TRBD1 (6 bases). V was clipped by 4 bases and J by 0 bases, with 16 bases between them. CDR3 length equals 15 residues. Germline V gives CDR1 SQVTM, CDR2 ANQGSEA. CDR3 DNA sequence: TGCAGCGTTGTAAAGACAGGACCGAGCTCCTACGAGCAGTACTTC. Residues: CSVVKTGPSSYEQYF.

This clonotype showed up just a few times. This rearrangement joins TRBV15 to TRBJ2-3; 7 nucleotides line up with TRBD2. Unmatched junction bases numbered 9, after V lost 0 bases and J lost 0 bases. There are 18 residues in the CDR3. CDR1 and CDR2 from the germline V gene are LNHNV and YYDKDF (reference sequence). The CDR3 region is CATSRDLKRGSSTDTQYF. The CDR3 coding sequence is TGTGCCACCAGCAGAGATCTAAAGCGGGGATCTAGCACAGATACGCAGTATTTT.

The CDR3 loop is CAISESFSGRPGWQYV. For the CDR3, the DNA is TGTGCCATCAGTGAGTCATTTAGCGGGAGGCCCGGGTGGCAGTACGTC. The J gene is TRBJ2-7, the V gene TRBV10-3; TRBD2 matches 10 bases. After removal of 0 bases from V and 9 bases from J, the junction contained 11 bases not matched to a gene. The CDR3 runs 16 residues. Germline V CDR1 and CDR2: ENHRY, SYGVKD.

In this sample, this clonotype turned up once. The genes are TRBV20-1 and TRBJ2-5, with D tentatively TRBD1 or TRBD2 (5 bases each). In germline, CDR1 is DFQATT, CDR2 SNEGSKA (reference sequence). V was clipped by 0 bases and J by 5 bases, with 13 bases between them. The CDR3 is 14 residues long. The CDR3 DNA reads as TGCAGTGCTAGAGACACGGGGCGCGGGGAGACCCAGTACTTC. It translates to CSARDTGRGETQYF.

This clonotype was observed a handful of times. In DNA, the CDR3 is TGCAGCGTTGAGGGACTAGCGGGAGGTCATGATGAGCAGTTCTTC. Its protein is CSVEGLAGGHDEQFF. The genes are TRBV29-1 and TRBJ2-1, with TRBD2 matching over 15 bases. This CDR3 has 15 residues. CDR1 SQVTM and CDR2 ANQGSEA come from the germline V gene. Trimming removed 3 bases from V and 8 bases from J; junction bases left unmatched: 5.

This clonotype was detected only a few times. The V gene is TRBV12-3 or TRBV12-4, the J gene TRBJ2-5, with 10 bases fitting TRBD2. V shed 1 base and J 4 bases; nucleotides not matched to a gene: 9. This CDR3 region has 17 residues. Written as DNA, the CDR3 is TGTGCCAGCAGTTTAGAACAACTAGCGGGATACCTAGAGACCCAGTACTTC. Its protein is CASSLEQLAGYLETQYF.

The chain is built from TRBV4-1 and TRBJ2-1; D unclear. Trimming cost V 0 bases and J 4 bases, with 7 bases left between them. The CDR3 runs 14 residues. Germline assignment: CDR1 MGHRA and CDR2 YSYEKL. In nucleotides, the CDR3 is TGCGCCAGCAGCCAAGAGGTAACTTACAATGAGCAGTTCTTC. This translates into CASSQEVTYNEQFF.

This clonotype was observed a handful of times. The chain has TRBV7-6 and TRBJ1-1; tentative D call: TRBD1 (6 bases). Trimming took off 8 bases at V and 7 bases at J, with 20 bases between the two ends. CDR1 is SGHVS, CDR2 FNYEAQ, per germline. This CDR3 spans 14 amino acids. The CDR3 DNA reads TGTGCCAGCTCGTGGGTGGGGGGGGCGAATGAAGCTTTCTTT. Protein sequence: CASSWVGGANEAFF.

The chain is built from TRBV27 and TRBJ2-1; 13 bases map to TRBD2. After removal of 4 bases from V and 5 bases from J, the junction contained 14 bases not matched to a gene. The CDR3 is 19 residues long. The germline V gene encodes CDR1 MNHEY and CDR2 SMNVEV (reference sequence). The CDR3 DNA reads as TGTGCCAGCAGTTCGACTAGCGGGGGGAGGTTGGTGAGTCACAATGAGCAGTTCTTC. Its protein product is CASSSTSGGRLVSHNEQFF.

This clonotype was seen a handful of times. The gene calls are TRBV11-3 and TRBJ1-6, with D unresolved. The germline CDR1 and CDR2 sequences are SGHNT and YENEEA. Trimming removed 4 bases at V and 7 bases at J, with 11 bases between. This CDR3 is built from 14 residues. The CDR3 DNA is TGTGCCAGCAGCTGGGAGGGAAACAATTCACCCCTCCACTTT. Protein product: CASSWEGNNSPLHF.

The rearrangement joins TRBV20-1 to TRBJ2-4; TRBD2 agrees at 9 bases. The ends lost 1 base at V and 5 bases at J; junction bases unmatched: 3. This CDR3 region has 14 residues. Germline V gene data show CDR1 as DFQATT and CDR2 as SNEGSKA (reference sequence). This CDR3 is CSARASGDQNIQYF. The CDR3 DNA is TGCAGTGCTAGAGCTAGCGGGGACCAAAACATTCAGTACTTC.

The rearrangement joins TRBV6-5 to TRBJ1-1; TRBD1 might be the D (5 bases). The CDR3 consists of 14 residues. Germline assignment: CDR1 MNHEY and CDR2 SVGAGI. Trimming shortened V by 0 bases and J by 7 bases, and 12 bases separated the two germline ends. This CDR3 is CASSYSSGRGEAFF. DNA of the CDR3: TGTGCCAGCAGTTACTCATCGGGGCGTGGTGAAGCTTTCTTT.

The rearrangement links TRBV5-1 to TRBJ2-1; perhaps TRBD1 as D (6 bases). The ends were cut back, 0 bases at V and 2 bases at J, with 12 bases in the middle. The CDR3 has 16 residues. CDR1 and CDR2 (germline): SGHRS, YFSETQ. CDR3 sequence (DNA): TGCGCCAGCAGCTTGGACAGGGTCAGGACCTACAATGAGCAGTTCTTC. It translates to CASSLDRVRTYNEQFF.